The clone carrying this T cell receptor (delta chain) was seen only a few times. The protein in TCRdb stems from a much larger clone and differs at residue 13 from this DNA's translation, likely a read error; here the protein is translated from the DNA. TCRdb repeated clone calling on the RT-PCR reads with CATT. Found here are 15,000 to 19,000 delta-chain clones, about 8.5% of them singletons; the top ten hold approximately 66%. The V gene's germline CDR1 is TSWWSYY and CDR2 QGS. The germline V and J ends were trimmed by 4 bases and 8 bases, with 32 bases remaining between them. The CDR3 runs to 19 residues. The data originate from a study of gamma-delta T cells after stem cell transplantation.

This clonotype originated in a human donor. It is not recorded whose cells these are; they may come from a transplant donor. The chain has TRDV1 and TRDJ1; D may be TRDD3 (6 bases). Sequenced sample: gamma-delta T cells. The CDR3 DNA sequence: TGTGCTCTTGGGGTCTTTCAATATTTCCTGTGGGGGGGCACGAGAAAACTCATCTTT. Encoded protein: CALGVFQYFLWGGTRKLIF.